A single sample is the source of the 21 T cell receptor beta chains below, sequenced in a study of blood T cell repertoires in COVID-19. Assay used: immunoSEQ multiplex PCR; TCRdb lists only in-frame clones, some missing. The table lists about 200,000 clones, approximately 86% of them singletons. The material sequenced was PBMCs or T cells enriched from blood (not recorded which). These TCRs come from a woman in her twenties or thirties who had recovered from COVID-19.

This rearrangement joins TRBV19 to TRBJ1-1; maybe TRBD1 (6 bases). The germline V gene encodes CDR1 LNHDA and CDR2 SQIVND (reference sequence). This CDR3 contains 16 residues. V shed 6 bases and J shed 4 bases, with 21 bases lying between them. CDR3 protein: CASSLTGGLWGTEAFF. The CDR3 DNA reads TGTGCCAGTAGCCTAACGGGGGGCCTATGGGGCACTGAAGCTTTCTTT.

The V call is TRBV9, the J call TRBJ2-5; D possibly corresponds to TRBD2 (5 bases). The CDR3 contains 15 residues. Germline CDR1 and CDR2: SGDLS and YYNGEE. Trimming removed 4 bases at V and 1 base at J, with 14 bases between. The CDR3 DNA reads as TGTGCCAGCAGCACCGGACTTCAGGCCCAAGAGACCCAGTACTTC. Its protein product is CASSTGLQAQETQYF.

The chain couples TRBV14 to TRBJ1-6, with TRBD1 matching over 9 bases. Germline CDR1 SGHDN, CDR2 FVKESK. This CDR3 has 17 residues. The V segment lost 1 base and the J segment 8 bases; nucleotides outside the gene matches: 9. CDR3 region: CASSQGGTGFADSPLHF. The CDR3 DNA reads as TGTGCCAGCAGCCAAGGCGGGACAGGGTTTGCCGATTCACCCCTCCACTTT. The full variable domain, completed using reference TRBV14 and TRBJ1-6, is EAGVTQFPSHSVIEKGQTVTLRCDPISGHDNLYWYRRVMGKEIKFLLHFVKESKQDESGMPNNRFLAERTGGTYSTLKVQPAELEDSGVYFCASSQGGTGFADSPLHFGNGTRLTVT.

V is TRBV7-3 and J is TRBJ1-1; D is uncertain. Germline loops: CDR1 SGHTA, CDR2 FQGTGA. CDR3 length: 13 residues. The V end lost 4 bases, the J end lost 3 bases, and 9 bases lay between the germline ends. CDR3 protein: CASSSQKYTEAFF. The CDR3 DNA reads TGTGCCAGCAGCTCACAGAAGTACACTGAAGCTTTCTTT.

This rearrangement joins TRBV11-1 to TRBJ2-1; 9 nucleotides match TRBD1. The CDR3 length is 16 residues. Germline loops: CDR1 SGHAT, CDR2 FQDESV (reference sequence). J was trimmed by 3 bases and V by 5 bases; bases with no gene match: 8. CDR3 loop: CASSKGQGLLYNEQFF. The CDR3 DNA is TGTGCCAGCAGCAAAGGACAGGGGCTACTCTACAATGAGCAGTTCTTC.

V usage is TRBV6-5 and J usage is TRBJ2-1; 12 nucleotides line up with TRBD2. Germline V gene sequence: CDR1 MNHEY, CDR2 SVGAGI. Trimming took 7 bases from V and 7 from J; bases not matched to a gene: 5. CDR3 length: 14 residues. CDR3 DNA sequence: TGTGCCAGCACCCGACTAGCGGGAGCAAATGAGCAGTTCTTC. Amino acids: CASTRLAGANEQFF.

The chain links TRBV5-1 to TRBJ1-6; TRBD1 aligns across 7 bases. CDR1 SGHRS and CDR2 YFSETQ come from the germline V gene. This CDR3 region has 16 residues. V shed 3 bases and J 6 bases; nucleotides not matched to a gene: 9. CDR3 sequence (DNA): TGCGCCAGCAGCTACGAGTGGGGACAGATTAATTCACCCCTCCACTTT. It translates to CASSYEWGQINSPLHF.

This clone came up once. This specimen includes other DNA sequences encoding the same CDR3. The chain couples TRBV12-3 or TRBV12-4 to TRBJ2-5; 8 nucleotides align to TRBD2. The V segment lost 6 bases and the J segment 2 bases; nucleotides outside the gene matches: 2. This CDR3 spans 13 amino acids. The CDR3 region has the DNA TGTGCCAGCAGAACTAGCGGACAAGAGACCCAGTACTTC. It is translated as CASRTSGQETQYF.

The chain has TRBV11-2 and TRBJ2-2, with no clear D. CDR1 SGHAT and CDR2 FQNNGV come from the germline V gene. V lost 1 base to trimming and J lost 2 bases, with 5 bases between them. CDR3 length: 14 residues. The CDR3 sequence: CASSLGQNTGELFF. In DNA form, the CDR3 reads TGTGCCAGCAGCTTAGGTCAAAACACCGGGGAGCTGTTTTTT.

This chain links TRBV4-2 with TRBJ2-2; 12 bases line up with TRBD2. This CDR3 comprises 17 residues. J gave up 6 bases and V 0 bases, and 5 bases lay outside the gene matches. The germline V gene encodes CDR1 LGHNA and CDR2 YNFKEQ. The CDR3 DNA sequence: TGTGCCAGCAGCCAAGAGGTGGCTAGCGGGGGGGCCGGGGAGCTGTTTTTT. Residues: CASSQEVASGGAGELFF.

This clone was seen a single time. The chain employs TRBV10-3 and TRBJ1-1; unclear D gene. Germline values: CDR1 ENHRY, CDR2 SYGVKD. The CDR3 is made up of 11 amino acids. V shed 4 bases and J shed 11 bases, with 11 bases lying between them. The CDR3 here is CAISGPQRAFF. CDR3 coding DNA: TGTGCCATCAGTGGGCCTCAGAGGGCTTTCTTT.

The rearrangement uses TRBV9 and TRBJ1-2, with 7 bases aligning to TRBD1. V lost 3 bases and J lost 8; bases outside the gene matches: 13. Germline CDR1 and CDR2: SGDLS and YYNGEE. The CDR3 consists of 15 residues. The CDR3 region is CASSATGDSPLGYTF. The DNA for the CDR3 is TGTGCCAGCAGCGCGACGGGGGACAGCCCGTTAGGCTACACCTTC.

The chain has TRBV7-3 and TRBJ2-1; TRBD1 matches 8 bases. CDR3 length: 16 residues. The germline V gene encodes CDR1 SGHTA and CDR2 FQGTGA. Trimming took 2 bases from V and 8 from J; bases not matched to a gene: 11. The CDR3 spells CASSLYGTGVHDEQFF. DNA of the CDR3: TGTGCCAGCAGCTTATACGGGACAGGAGTGCACGATGAGCAGTTCTTC. Complete variable domain (other parts from reference TRBV7-3 and TRBJ2-1): GAGVSQTPSNKVTEKGKYVELRCDPISGHTALYWYRQSLGQGPEFLIYFQGTGAADDSGLPNDRFFAVRPEGSVSTLKIQRTERGDSAVYLCASSLYGTGVHDEQFFGPGTRLTVL.

This sequence joins TRBV10-3 and TRBJ1-5, with D hard to call. CDR3 size: 13 residues. V lost 3 bases to trimming and J lost 7 bases, with 10 bases between them. Looked up from germline, CDR1 is ENHRY and CDR2 is SYGVKD. The CDR3 region has the DNA TGTGCCATCAGTGAATCGGGGTACCAGCCCCAGCATTTT. Amino acids: CAISESGYQPQHF.

The chain employs TRBV9 and TRBJ2-7; D remains ambiguous. Germline lookup yields CDR1 SGDLS and CDR2 YYNGEE. Trimming shortened V by 4 bases and J by 6 bases, and 11 bases separated the two germline ends. This CDR3 comprises 12 residues. The CDR3: CASSPTEGEQYF. CDR3 DNA: TGTGCCAGCAGCCCCACAGAAGGCGAGCAGTACTTC. The complete variable domain, with remaining parts taken from reference TRBV9 and TRBJ2-7, reads DSGVTQTPKHLITATGQRVTLRCSPRSGDLSVYWYQQSLDQGLQFLIQYYNGEERAKGNILERFSAQQFPDLHSELNLSSLELGDSALYFCASSPTEGEQYFGPGTRLTVT.

The chain is built from TRBV3-1 (or the pseudogene TRBV3-2) and TRBJ1-1; D is possibly TRBD1 (5 bases). Deletions cut 3 bases from V and 2 bases from J, with 16 bases between. The CDR3 sequence is 16 residues long. Germline V lookup: CDR1 LGHDT, CDR2 YNNKEL (reference sequence). The CDR3 nucleotides are TGTGCCAGCAGCCACCGGGGGGGAGGGGAAAACACTGAAGCTTTCTTT. Translation gives CASSHRGGGENTEAFF.

The gene calls are TRBV7-2 and TRBJ2-3; the match to TRBD2 covers 11 bases. Trimming took 4 bases from V and 4 from J; bases not matched to a gene: 7. CDR3 length: 16 residues. From germline, CDR1 is SGHTA and CDR2 FQGNSA. DNA for the CDR3: TGTGCCAGCAGCTCGCTAAGTAGCGGGGGGGCAGATACGCAGTATTTT. Translated, it gives CASSSLSSGGADTQYF.

For the CDR3, the DNA is TGTGCCAGCAGTTCCCCGTGGAGGGGGGGTGGGTCCCAGTACTTC. This translates into CASSSPWRGGGSQYF. The V and J genes are TRBV6-2 or TRBV6-3 and TRBJ2-5, with D possibly TRBD2 on 7 matching bases. The CDR3 has 15 amino acids. V gave up 4 bases and J gave up 9 bases, with 21 bases separating them. Per the germline V gene, CDR1 is MNHEY and CDR2 is SVGEGT.

This chain uses TRBV5-4 with TRBJ1-1; TRBD1 is a possible D gene (5 bases). Per the germline V gene, CDR1 is SGHNT and CDR2 is YYREEE (reference sequence). CDR3 size: 13 residues. Trimming cost V 2 bases and J 4 bases, with 9 bases left between them. CDR3 sequence: CASSFQGGTEAFF. DNA of the CDR3: TGTGCCAGCAGCTTTCAGGGTGGCACTGAAGCTTTCTTT. The full variable domain, completed using reference TRBV5-4 and TRBJ1-1, is ETGVTQSPTHLIKTRGQQVTLRCSSQSGHNTVSWYQQALGQGPQFIFQYYREEENGRGNFPPRFSGLQFPNYSSELNVNALELDDSALYLCASSFQGGTEAFFGQGTRLTVV.

This chain uses TRBV7-2 with TRBJ1-6; D is undetermined. This CDR3 has 17 residues. V was clipped by 5 bases and J by 1 base, with 15 bases between them. Germline V gives CDR1 SGHTA, CDR2 FQGNSA. CDR3 amino acids: CASSPIGGTSYNSPLHF. DNA for the CDR3: TGTGCCAGCAGCCCGATCGGCGGTACATCCTATAATTCACCCCTCCACTTT.

Only one count was recorded for this clone. This chain links TRBV2 with TRBJ2-4; maybe TRBD1 (6 bases). CDR3 size: 14 residues. Germline loops: CDR1 SNHLY, CDR2 FYNNEI. V was trimmed by 0 bases and J by 5 bases, leaving 8 bases between them. The CDR3 DNA reads TGTGCCAGCAGTGAAGCACAGGGCCAAAACATTCAGTACTTC. Translating gives CASSEAQGQNIQYF. The full variable domain, in which reference TRBV2 and TRBJ2-4 provide the parts outside the CDR3, is EPEVTQTPSHQVTQMGQEVILRCVPISNHLYFYWYRQILGQKVEFLVSFYNNEISEKSEIFDDQFSVERPDGSNFTLKIRSTKLEDSAMYFCASSEAQGQNIQYFGAGTRLSVL.